This T cell receptor (beta chain) was sequenced in a study of T cell changes during pregnancy in multiple sclerosis. Method: immunoSEQ multiplex PCR; TCRdb's copy keeps in-frame clones and lacks some. The data contain approximately 90,000 clones, roughly 90% of them singletons. CDR1 and CDR2 from the germline V gene are ENHRY and SYGVKD. The CDR3 has 15 residues. Trimming removed 4 bases from V and 0 bases from J, with 13 bases in between. This chain joins TRBV10-3 and TRBJ2-7, with D possibly TRBD1 on 6 matching bases. The receptor comes from a female donor with multiple sclerosis, enrolled in a pregnancy study. The sample in question was peripheral blood, obtained in the first trimester of pregnancy. The CDR3 DNA reads TGTGCCATCAGTGTGTGGACAGTGAGCTCCTACGAGCAGTACTTC. Amino acid sequence: CAISVWTVSSYEQYF.